This T cell receptor (beta chain) was documented in a study of identical twins. This CDR3 spans 13 amino acids. Trimming at V came to 5 bases and at J to 8 bases, leaving 8 bases not matched to a gene. The germline V gene has CDR1 SGHTA and CDR2 FQGTGA. This clonotype was seen many times. MiXCR, applied by TCRdb to the 5' RACE reads, yields one record per CDR3 protein. Of around 240,000 distinct CDR3 sequences listed, 7% are singletons. This sample also appeared in a second study, on yellow fever vaccine responses in identical twins.

The receptor comes from a woman younger than 35 in good health. Sequenced sample: memory (CD45RO+) T cells sorted from blood. This chain connects TRBV7-3 to TRBJ1-2; 7 bases align to TRBD1. In nucleotides, the CDR3 is TGTGCCAGCAGCGCTAGGACAGGCGGCGGCTACACCTTC. The encoded protein is CASSARTGGGYTF.